The clone carrying this TCR beta chain was detected only a few times. For the second PCR, which ran for roughly 6 to 11 cycles, a sample-barcoded 5' primer and a J-beta primer mix were used. TCRdb reanalysed the 5' RACE reads using MiXCR and keeps one entry per CDR3 protein. The profile covers hundreds of thousands of distinct CDR3 sequences, with approximately 48% appearing a single time and about a fifth taken by the ten largest. The CDR3 has 13 amino acids. Trimming removed 3 bases from V and 8 bases from J; junction bases left unmatched: 5. This record belongs to a study of blood T cells in healthy people across ages.

Source material: blood. The chain has TRBV12-3 or TRBV12-4 and TRBJ1-1; TRBD1 agrees at 8 bases. The source is a man in his sixties in good health. CDR3 bases: TGTGCCAGCAGTTTTAAAGGGGACAGGGAAGCTTTCTTT. This gives the protein CASSFKGDREAFF.